Reported below is one TCR beta chain. No antigen is known for it. The data belong to a study of OX40 agonist ivuxolimab in advanced cancers. Across the study: Averaging approximately 60 years in age, with a range of about 23 to 90, the cohort was more than 75% male.

The CDR3 is 13 residues long. From germline, CDR1 is LNHDA and CDR2 SQIVND (reference sequence). V shed 3 bases and J shed 6 bases, with 12 bases lying between them. Clones were sequenced by immunoSEQ multiplex PCR, and TCRdb holds only the in-frame ones, with some missing. This table has 26,000 or so clones, about 88% appearing once. General study findings and limits: There was clonal expansion of CD4+ and CD8+ blood T cells by week 6 at 0.1 to 3.0 mg/kg.

The clonotype was recovered from an adult with an advanced solid tumor such as melanoma, head and neck, liver or kidney cancer. Sequencing used CD4+ or CD8+ T cells sorted from blood, obtained in a trial of the OX40 agonist ivuxolimab. The chain joins TRBV19 to TRBJ2-7, with D unresolved. CDR3 coding DNA: TGTGCCAGTAGTATTGGCACCCCCGGCGAGCAGTACTTC. Its protein is CASSIGTPGEQYF.